Shown below are 30 T cell receptor beta chains from a single sample sequenced in a study of blood T cell repertoires in COVID-19. Sequencing was performed with immunoSEQ multiplex PCR; in TCRdb, only in-frame clones are kept and a portion is missing. The data show more than 200,000 clones, about 83% seen once. Specimen: peripheral blood. The origin of the receptors is a middle-aged woman with active or convalescent COVID-19.

The CDR3 region is CASSTRLTHSYNEQFF. The CDR3 DNA reads as TGTGCCAGCAGCACGAGATTGACTCATTCCTACAATGAGCAGTTCTTC. The chain combines TRBV21-1 with TRBJ2-1; TRBD2 is the table's D call and was not checked against the DNA. TRBV21-1 is designated a pseudogene. The CDR3 covers 16 residues.

In its sample, this clone was seen a few times. The V and J genes are TRBV5-6 and TRBJ2-1; 10 nucleotides agree with TRBD2. V dropped 4 bases and J dropped 2; count of bases not matched to a gene: 9. CDR3 length: 17 amino acids. CDR1 SGHDT and CDR2 YYEEEE come from the germline V gene. CDR3 coding DNA: TGTGCCAGCAGCGGATTGGGACTAGCGAACCCCTACAATGAGCAGTTCTTC. This codes for CASSGLGLANPYNEQFF. Full variable domain (rest looked up from reference TRBV5-6 and TRBJ2-1): DAGVTQSPTHLIKTRGQQVTLRCSPKSGHDTVSWYQQALGQGPQFIFQYYEEEERQRGNFPDRFSGHQFPNYSSELNVNALLLGDSALYLCASSGLGLANPYNEQFFGPGTRLTVL.

This chain connects TRBV4-3 to TRBJ2-3; no definite D call. The V gene's germline CDR1 is LGHNA and CDR2 YSLEER. The CDR3 runs 14 residues. The germline V and J ends were trimmed by 0 bases and 4 bases, with 8 bases remaining between them. The CDR3 bases are TGCGCCAGCAGCCAAGACTTACCGGCAGATACGCAGTATTTT. Protein sequence: CASSQDLPADTQYF.

The chain links TRBV10-1 to TRBJ2-7; the match to TRBD1 covers 11 bases. CDR3 length equals 14 residues. Germline CDR1 WNHNN, CDR2 SYGVQD (reference sequence). The V gene end was trimmed by 7 bases and the J gene end by 5 bases; junction bases not matched to a gene: 7. The CDR3 is CASTPGTGGDEQYF. CDR3 DNA: TGCGCCAGCACCCCCGGGACAGGGGGTGACGAGCAGTACTTC.

The chain employs TRBV7-9 and TRBJ2-1, with 8 nucleotides matching TRBD2. The CDR3 is 15 amino acids. Trimming removed 1 base from V and 6 bases from J; junction bases left unmatched: 5. Germline V CDR1 and CDR2: SEHNR, FQNEAQ (reference sequence). CDR3 sequence (DNA): TGTGCCAGCAGCTTAGTCGGGGGGGCCCCCAATGAGCAGTTCTTC. Translated, it gives CASSLVGGAPNEQFF.

This clone was observed a single time. The V call is TRBV7-3, the J call TRBJ1-2, with TRBD1 matching 10 bases. J lost 6 bases, V lost 5 bases, and 6 bases had no gene match. The CDR3 runs 14 residues. CDR1 is SGHTA and CDR2 is FQGTGA in the germline V gene. The chain's CDR3 is CASSQTGGFDGYTF. The DNA of the CDR3 is TGTGCCAGCAGCCAGACAGGGGGCTTTGATGGCTACACCTTC. The whole variable domain, filled in from reference TRBV7-3 and TRBJ1-2, reads GAGVSQTPSNKVTEKGKYVELRCDPISGHTALYWYRQSLGQGPEFLIYFQGTGAADDSGLPNDRFFAVRPEGSVSTLKIQRTERGDSAVYLCASSQTGGFDGYTFGSGTRLTVV.

The rearrangement links TRBV29-1 to TRBJ2-7, with 9 bases identical to TRBD2. Trimming cost V 4 bases and J 7 bases; bases outside gene matches: 14. Germline-derived CDR1 and CDR2 are SQVTM and ANQGSEA. The CDR3 length is 15 residues. CDR3 nucleotide sequence: TGCAGCGTTGGATCCGCGGGAGGGCTCCGGGATGAGCAGTACTTC. It yields the protein CSVGSAGGLRDEQYF.

This sequence joins TRBV10-3 and TRBJ2-3; 10 positions agree with TRBD2. CDR3 size: 18 residues. J gave up 0 bases and V 5 bases, and 11 bases lay outside the gene matches. Per germline, CDR1 ENHRY and CDR2 SYGVKD. CDR3 sequence: CAISSVSGGPHSTDTQYF. The CDR3 bases are TGTGCCATCAGTTCGGTTAGCGGGGGGCCTCACAGCACAGATACGCAGTATTTT.

V and J are TRBV7-9 and TRBJ1-4; 8 nucleotides agree with TRBD1. The CDR3 has 14 residues. Germline assignment: CDR1 SEHNR and CDR2 FQNEAQ (reference sequence). V lost 3 bases, J lost 7 bases, and 4 bases stayed unmatched. The CDR3 spells CASSLPGGGEKLFF. The CDR3 coding sequence is TGTGCCAGCAGCTTGCCAGGGGGCGGTGAAAAACTGTTTTTT.

On this clone: Mismatch with germline at one junction end may stem from a read error. The V gene is TRBV7-7, the J gene TRBJ2-5; tentative D call: TRBD2 (6 bases). The CDR3 runs 14 residues. In germline, CDR1 is SSHAT, CDR2 FNYEAQ (reference sequence). CDR3 in DNA: TGTGCTAGCAGCGCGGGGCGGAGGCAAGAGACCCAGTACTTC. As protein: CASSAGRRQETQYF. Variable domain in full (rest from reference TRBV7-7 and TRBJ2-5): GAGVSQSPRYKVTKRGQDVTLRCDPISSHATLYWYQQALGQGPEFLTYFNYEAQPDKSGLPSDRFSAERPEGSISTLTIQRTEQRDSAMYRCASSAGRRQETQYFGPGTRLLVL.

This chain links TRBV12-5 with TRBJ2-5; tentatively, D is TRBD2 (6 bases). Deletions cut 4 bases from V and 2 bases from J, with 8 bases between. The CDR3 totals 13 residues. Germline assignment: CDR1 LGHNT and CDR2 FRNRAP. Here the CDR3 DNA reads TGTGCTAGTGGTTGGGACTTACAAGAGACCCAGTACTTC. Translation: CASGWDLQETQYF.

The CDR3 loop is CATRAPAGELFF. The CDR3, as DNA: TGTGCCACCAGGGCCCCAGCCGGGGAGCTGTTTTTT. The V gene is TRBV24-1, the J gene TRBJ2-2; D call uncertain. Trimming stripped 7 bases from V and 6 bases from J, with 8 bases between. CDR3 size: 12 residues. CDR1 is KGHDR, CDR2 SFDVKD, per germline.

This clone was observed a few times. The chain couples TRBV18 to TRBJ1-1; possible D gene TRBD1, 6 bases. The CDR3 consists of 14 residues. The V end lost 4 bases, the J end lost 1 base, and 10 bases lay between the germline ends. The germline V gene has CDR1 KGHSH and CDR2 LQKENI. CDR3 in DNA: TGTGCCAGCTCACTTCCGGGACAGAACACTGAAGCTTTCTTT. The encoded protein is CASSLPGQNTEAFF.

The chain combines TRBV30 with TRBJ2-1; 9 nucleotides match TRBD2. The CDR3 totals 12 residues. J gave up 12 bases and V 4 bases, and 7 bases lay outside the gene matches. Germline V CDR1 and CDR2: GTSNPN, SVGIG (reference sequence). The CDR3 sequence is CAWITTSGGQFF. Here the CDR3 DNA reads TGTGCCTGGATCACGACTAGCGGAGGGCAGTTCTTC. Based on the CDR3 plus reference TRBV30 and TRBJ2-1, the full variable domain is SQTIHQWPATLVQPVGSPLSLECTVEGTSNPNLYWYRQAAGRGLQLLFYSVGIGQISSEVPQNLSASRPQDRQFILSSKKLLLSDSGFYLCAWITTSGGQFFGPGTRLTVL.

The chain joins TRBV7-9 to TRBJ2-3, with D possibly TRBD2 on 5 matching bases. Germline V CDR1 and CDR2: SEHNR, FQNEAQ (reference sequence). Trimming left V 1 base short and J 2 bases short, with 10 bases between. CDR3 length: 15 residues. The DNA of the CDR3 is TGTGCCAGCAGCTTAGTTCTCGGGGACACAGATACGCAGTATTTT. It is translated as CASSLVLGDTDTQYF.

The table lists this clone with a few counts. The rearrangement joins TRBV28 to TRBJ1-2; D might be TRBD1 (6 bases). From germline, CDR1 is MDHEN and CDR2 SYDVKM. V lost 11 bases to trimming and J lost 3 bases, with 22 bases between them. The CDR3 contains 15 residues. This CDR3 is CAVHIPTGYDYGYTF. The DNA for the CDR3 is TGTGCCGTCCACATCCCTACAGGGTATGACTATGGCTACACCTTC.

This clone appeared many times. The rearrangement joins TRBV30 to TRBJ1-5; the D gene is possibly TRBD1 (6 bases). The CDR3 contains 15 residues. V was shortened by 4 bases and J by 4 bases, with 17 bases between the two germline ends. The germline V gene has CDR1 GTSNPN and CDR2 SVGIG (reference sequence). This chain's CDR3 is CAWNSGQQGNQPQHF. CDR3 DNA sequence: TGTGCCTGGAATTCAGGACAGCAAGGGAATCAGCCCCAGCATTTT. Supplemented by reference TRBV30 and TRBJ1-5, the full variable domain reads SQTIHQWPATLVQPVGSPLSLECTVEGTSNPNLYWYRQAAGRGLQLLFYSVGIGQISSEVPQNLSASRPQDRQFILSSKKLLLSDSGFYLCAWNSGQQGNQPQHFGDGTRLSIL.

The rearrangement links TRBV19 to TRBJ2-7; D unresolved. V was clipped by 5 bases and J by 1 base, with 9 bases between them. This CDR3 spans 13 amino acids. Germline-derived CDR1 and CDR2 are LNHDA and SQIVND (reference sequence). The CDR3 sequence: CASSPAASYEQYF. The CDR3 DNA reads as TGTGCCAGTAGTCCTGCGGCATCCTACGAGCAGTACTTC.

The V gene is TRBV7-9, the J gene TRBJ1-1; 10 bases map to TRBD1. The V gene's germline CDR1 is SEHNR and CDR2 FQNEAQ (reference sequence). V lost 3 bases, J lost 5 bases, and 3 bases stayed unmatched. The length of the CDR3 is 14 residues. This CDR3 reads CASSFRTGGTEAFF. CDR3 in DNA: TGTGCCAGCAGCTTTAGGACAGGGGGGACTGAAGCTTTCTTT.

The chain combines TRBV4-2 with TRBJ2-7; TRBD2 matches at 10 bases. Germline V CDR1 and CDR2: LGHNA, YNFKEQ. The trim removed 0 bases at V and 12 bases at J, leaving 11 bases unmatched. CDR3 size: 15 residues. DNA of the CDR3: TGTGCCAGCAGCCAAGATGGCCAGCGGGAGGGCCTTCCGTACTTC. Amino acids: CASSQDGQREGLPYF.

The chain uses TRBV19 and TRBJ2-7; perhaps TRBD1 as D (6 bases). The CDR3 consists of 14 residues. Trimming removed 5 bases from V and 1 base from J, with 12 bases in between. Germline loops: CDR1 LNHDA, CDR2 SQIVND (reference sequence). The CDR3, as DNA: TGTGCCAGTAGTCCACAGGGCTTGTCCTACGAGCAGTACTTC. It yields the protein CASSPQGLSYEQYF.

This chain connects TRBV6-5 to TRBJ2-1; TRBD2 might be the D (6 bases). V dropped 4 bases and J dropped 6 bases, with 13 bases sitting between them. CDR1 MNHEY and CDR2 SVGAGI come from the germline V gene. There are 14 residues in the CDR3. CDR3 amino acids: CASSFGGEGNEQFF. CDR3 nucleotides: TGTGCCAGCAGTTTTGGCGGGGAAGGCAATGAGCAGTTCTTC.

J is TRBJ2-3 and V is TRBV5-4; 14 bases map to TRBD2. Germline V lookup: CDR1 SGHNT, CDR2 YYREEE (reference sequence). After removal of 4 bases from V and 5 bases from J, the junction contained 9 bases not matched to a gene. The CDR3 contains 17 residues. CDR3 protein: CASSHPGTSGRGDTQYF. DNA of the CDR3: TGTGCCAGCAGCCATCCCGGGACTAGCGGGAGAGGAGATACGCAGTATTTT. The whole variable domain, filled in from reference TRBV5-4 and TRBJ2-3, reads ETGVTQSPTHLIKTRGQQVTLRCSSQSGHNTVSWYQQALGQGPQFIFQYYREEENGRGNFPPRFSGLQFPNYSSELNVNALELDDSALYLCASSHPGTSGRGDTQYFGPGTRLTVL.

The chain joins TRBV30 to TRBJ2-6; D unresolved. Germline V gene data show CDR1 as GTSNPN and CDR2 as SVGIG (reference sequence). The CDR3 is 15 residues long. V lost 1 base and J 1 base, leaving 8 bases between the germline ends. The CDR3 sequence is CAWSALSSGANVLTF. The CDR3 DNA is TGTGCCTGGAGTGCCCTGAGTTCTGGGGCCAACGTCCTGACTTTC.

The rearrangement uses TRBV23-1 and TRBJ1-1; TRBD1 is a possible D gene (5 bases). TRBV23-1 is designated an ORF whose function remains uncertain. Deletions cut 8 bases from V and 2 bases from J, with 21 bases between. The CDR3 runs to 16 residues. CDR3 bases: TGCGCCAGCGGCCCGGTGGGGGGACGTGGAAACACTGAAGCTTTCTTT. Translated: CASGPVGGRGNTEAFF.

The chain uses TRBV18 and TRBJ1-4; D gene unclear. The CDR3 runs to 15 residues. Germline CDR1 and CDR2: KGHSH and LQKENI. Between the trimmed V and J ends, which lost 3 bases and 1 base, there was a span of 9 bases. The CDR3 reads CASSPLGGTNEKLFF. In DNA form, the CDR3 reads TGTGCCAGCTCACCCCTAGGTGGAACTAATGAAAAACTGTTTTTT.

This chain joins TRBV28 and TRBJ1-5; perhaps TRBD1 as D (5 bases). This CDR3 is 16 amino acids long. Germline loops: CDR1 MDHEN, CDR2 SYDVKM. V gave up 6 bases and J gave up 0 bases, with 15 bases separating them. The CDR3 loop reads CASSPWDGGSNQPQHF. The CDR3 DNA sequence: TGTGCCAGCAGCCCATGGGACGGGGGTAGCAATCAGCCCCAGCATTTT.

The genes are TRBV9 and TRBJ2-7; D perhaps matches TRBD2 (6 bases). The CDR3 covers 15 residues. Germline V gene lookup returns CDR1 SGDLS and CDR2 YYNGEE. The V end was cut by 4 bases, the J end by 0 bases, with 14 bases between. The CDR3 is CASSPRRGGSYEQYF. The CDR3 coding sequence is TGTGCCAGCAGCCCCAGACGGGGAGGCTCCTACGAGCAGTACTTC.

The CDR3, as DNA: TGTGCCAGCAGGGGGACAGGGAACACTGAAGCTTTCTTT. Encoded protein: CASRGTGNTEAFF. The genes are TRBV6-4 and TRBJ1-1; 8 nucleotides match TRBD1. The CDR3 consists of 13 residues. Germline loops: CDR1 MRHNA, CDR2 SNTAGT. J was trimmed by 1 base and V by 6 bases; bases with no gene match: 1.

V is TRBV24-1 and J is TRBJ1-2; a possible D gene is TRBD1 (6 bases). CDR1 KGHDR and CDR2 SFDVKD come from the germline V gene. Trimming removed 2 bases from V and 6 bases from J, with 15 bases in between. This CDR3 is 15 amino acids long. The CDR3 nucleotides read TGTGCCACCAGTGATTCCCGGACAGACCTCCATGGCTACACCTTC. Amino acids: CATSDSRTDLHGYTF.